Sequencing of this TCR beta chain was carried out in a study of blood T cell repertoires in COVID-19. Across the study: The United States, Italy and Spain supplied acute and convalescent COVID-19 samples.

This CDR3 has 14 amino acids. The ends were cut back, 2 bases at V and 4 bases at J, with 10 bases in the middle. Germline CDR1 and CDR2: SGDLS and YYNGEE. Per the authors' pipeline: How many nucleated cells were present was estimated from reference gene primer amplification. The data were produced by immunoSEQ multiplex PCR, yet TCRdb's version contains in-frame clones alone and is incomplete. The V and J calls and clone size were taken over from that table, and D and trimming were inferred from the DNA. The sample yields about 300,000 clones, about 87% seen once. The specimen was peripheral blood. The sequence derives from a woman aged 25 to 45 with COVID-19, enrolled during active disease. This chain uses TRBV9 with TRBJ1-3, with no clear D. CDR3 in DNA: TGTGCCAGCAGCGTTTGGGAGGGAGGAAACACCATATATTTT. Translating gives CASSVWEGGNTIYF.